The present T cell receptor beta chain was sequenced within a study of response to subunit inactivated influenza vaccine. Study-wide points: Authors suggested each seasonal influenza vaccination recruits few new T cells.

Remarks on this clonotype: Antigen unknown.

V gave up 5 bases and J gave up 3 bases, with 13 bases separating them. This CDR3 is 14 amino acids long. From germline, CDR1 is KGHDR and CDR2 SFDVKD. Each CDR3 protein is one row after TCRdb ran MiXCR on the RT-PCR reads. The table shows 700,000 to 800,000 distinct CDR3 sequences, with around a sixth occurring only once. The chain joins TRBV24-1 to TRBJ2-7; D might be TRBD1 (6 bases). The sequencing here drew on PBMCs from blood, taken roughly 5 days after vaccination. The sequence derives from a man in his fifties or sixties who received an inactivated influenza vaccine. CDR3 DNA sequence: TGTGCCACCAGTGGGGGGACAAGAAACTACGAGCAGTACTTC. It translates to CATSGGTRNYEQYF.